These 19 T cell receptor beta chains share one sample of origin, sequenced in a study of blood T cell repertoires in COVID-19. The method was immunoSEQ multiplex PCR; TCRdb's version includes in-frame clones alone and lacks a portion of them. Of 100,000 or so clones listed, around 81% were seen once; the top ten hold 4.1%. Sequencing was performed on peripheral blood. These receptors came from a man aged 60 to 69 with acute or convalescent COVID-19.

This rearrangement joins TRBV19 to TRBJ1-5; 8 bases match TRBD1. CDR1 and CDR2 from the germline V gene are LNHDA and SQIVND (reference sequence). This CDR3 spans 14 amino acids. The junction had 8 bases not matched to a gene; V was cut back by 8 bases and J by 5 bases. CDR3 in amino acids: CASSPGTGYQPQHF. CDR3 in DNA: TGTGCCAGTTCCCCCGGGACAGGTTATCAGCCCCAGCATTTT. Full variable domain (remainder filled in from reference TRBV19 and TRBJ1-5): DGGITQSPKYLFRKEGQNVTLSCEQNLNHDAMYWYRQDPGQGLRLIYYSQIVNDFQKGDIAEGYSVSREKKESFPLTVTSAQKNPTAFYLCASSPGTGYQPQHFGDGTRLSIL.

The chain has TRBV7-9 and TRBJ2-5; D might be TRBD2 (7 bases). Germline CDR1 and CDR2: SEHNR and FQNEAQ (reference sequence). The CDR3 consists of 16 residues. Trimming cost V 1 base and J 5 bases, with 17 bases left between them. CDR3 bases: TGTGCCAGCAGCTTAGGGGGGGGCTACGGACGGGAGACCCAGTACTTC. Protein: CASSLGGGYGRETQYF.

The J gene is TRBJ2-5, the V gene TRBV7-6, with 11 bases that match TRBD2. CDR3 length: 14 amino acids. J lost 7 bases, V lost 6 bases, and 7 bases had no gene match. Per the germline V gene, CDR1 is SGHVS and CDR2 is FNYEAQ. As DNA, the CDR3 is TGTGCCAGCAGTTTTAGCGGGGGGGCAGTGACCCAGTACTTC. The encoded protein is CASSFSGGAVTQYF.

This chain connects TRBV10-3 to TRBJ2-5; 7 bases line up with TRBD1. Trimming took 6 bases from V and 2 from J; bases not matched to a gene: 3. The CDR3 spans 13 residues. Per the germline V gene, CDR1 is ENHRY and CDR2 is SYGVKD. The CDR3, as DNA: TGTGCCATCAGAGGCAGGGGGCAAGAGACCCAGTACTTC. It specifies CAIRGRGQETQYF.

This clone turned up a few times. V and J are TRBV10-1 and TRBJ2-5; 7 nucleotides line up with TRBD2. The CDR3 length is 15 residues. The junction had 9 bases not matched to a gene; V was cut back by 4 bases and J by 4 bases. In germline, CDR1 is WNHNN, CDR2 SYGVQD (reference sequence). In DNA, the CDR3 is TGCGCCAGCAGTGCTTTGGGGAGGGCTGGAGAGACCCAGTACTTC. Translation gives CASSALGRAGETQYF.

The rearrangement joins TRBV5-1 to TRBJ2-3; D is possibly TRBD2 (6 bases). CDR3 length: 16 residues. From germline, CDR1 is SGHRS and CDR2 YFSETQ. V was pared by 0 bases and J by 3 bases, with 14 bases between. In DNA form, the CDR3 reads TGCGCCAGCAGCTTGGGACCGGGACTGCCAACAGATACGCAGTATTTT. It yields the protein CASSLGPGLPTDTQYF.

The chain couples TRBV24-1 to TRBJ2-1; TRBD2 matches at 10 bases. In germline, CDR1 is KGHDR, CDR2 SFDVKD. Trimming cost V 0 bases and J 2 bases; bases outside gene matches: 9. The CDR3 contains 19 residues. CDR3 in amino acids: CATSDLDRASGSPYNEQFF. The CDR3 DNA reads as TGTGCCACCAGTGATTTGGACAGGGCTAGCGGGAGCCCCTACAATGAGCAGTTCTTC.

The chain carries TRBV5-4 and TRBJ2-1; 8 bases are shared with TRBD1. Germline V gene sequence: CDR1 SGHNT, CDR2 YYREEE (reference sequence). CDR3 size: 14 residues. Trimming took 4 bases from V and 4 from J; bases not matched to a gene: 4. CDR3 in amino acids: CASSTGTGYNEQFF. The CDR3 nucleotides read TGTGCCAGCAGCACCGGGACAGGATACAATGAGCAGTTCTTC.

This rearrangement joins TRBV6-5 to TRBJ2-1; TRBD2 agrees at 15 bases. Trimming cost V 2 bases and J 9 bases; bases outside gene matches: 5. The CDR3 covers 16 residues. Germline CDR1 reads MNHEY; CDR2 reads SVGAGI. The chain's CDR3 is CASSYGTSGGLGEQFF. The CDR3 DNA is TGTGCCAGCAGTTACGGGACTAGCGGGGGGCTCGGTGAGCAGTTCTTC.

Regarding this clone: The junction and the germline gene differ at one end; a read error may be behind it. The V and J genes are TRBV12-3 or TRBV12-4 and TRBJ2-3; 9 bases are shared with TRBD2. The CDR3 is made up of 13 amino acids. This CDR3 reads CASSLAGLDTQYF. CDR3 sequence (DNA): TGTGCCAGCAGTCTAGCGGGGCTAGATACGCAGTATTTT.

The chain carries TRBV30 and TRBJ2-7; 9 bases align to TRBD1. Germline lookup yields CDR1 GTSNPN and CDR2 SVGIG (reference sequence). Trimming removed 0 bases from V and 10 bases from J; junction bases left unmatched: 10. This CDR3 is built from 14 residues. The CDR3 nucleotides read TGTGCCTGGAGTGTATATGGGACAGGGACAGGACAGTACTTC. Translating it yields CAWSVYGTGTGQYF.

V is TRBV30 and J is TRBJ1-2, with 8 bases matching TRBD1. Looked up from germline, CDR1 is GTSNPN and CDR2 is SVGIG (reference sequence). CDR3 size: 14 residues. V shed 3 bases, J shed 4 bases, and the junction held 7 bases outside the gene matches. The CDR3 nucleotides are TGTGCCTGGAGCGCCGGACAGGGCTCCTATGGCTACACCTTC. Protein sequence: CAWSAGQGSYGYTF.

The rearrangement uses TRBV11-3 and TRBJ2-3, with 12 bases lining up with TRBD2. J was trimmed by 7 bases and V by 0 bases; bases with no gene match: 8. This CDR3 has 17 amino acids. The germline CDR1 and CDR2 sequences are SGHNT and YENEEA. The CDR3 DNA follows: TGTGCCAGCAGCTTAGAAGCTAGCGGGGGGGCCGGGTATACGCAGTATTTT. Translated: CASSLEASGGAGYTQYF.

V is TRBV10-1 and J is TRBJ2-1, with D unresolved. From germline, CDR1 is WNHNN and CDR2 SYGVQD (reference sequence). Trimming stripped 5 bases from V and 3 bases from J, with 8 bases between. The CDR3 has 13 amino acids. Here the CDR3 DNA reads TGCGCCAGCAGTTTGCGGAGCTACAATGAGCAGTTCTTC. Protein: CASSLRSYNEQFF.

The chain uses TRBV6-2 or TRBV6-3 and TRBJ1-2; 8 nucleotides match TRBD1. With V trimmed by 7 bases and J by 5 bases, 15 bases remained unmatched. The germline V gene encodes CDR1 MNHEY and CDR2 SVGEGT. The CDR3 sequence is 16 residues long. The CDR3 DNA follows: TGTGCCAGCATCCCAGGGGGCACCCCGAGCCCATATGGCTACACCTTC. Translation gives CASIPGGTPSPYGYTF.

The chain recombines TRBV21-1 with TRBJ1-1; the table calls TRBD1, which could not be checked here. TRBV21-1 is deemed a pseudogene. This CDR3 region has 18 residues. CDR3 amino acids: CASSTRYRGPKGDTEAFF. CDR3 in DNA: TGTGCCAGCAGCACGAGATACAGGGGTCCAAAAGGGGACACTGAAGCTTTCTTT.

V usage is TRBV5-6 and J usage is TRBJ1-2; the match to TRBD1 covers 9 bases. CDR3 length equals 16 residues. The V and J ends lost 0 bases and 3 bases, in that order; junction bases with no gene match: 6. The germline V gene has CDR1 SGHDT and CDR2 YYEEEE. The CDR3 sequence: CASSLARDRAHYGYTF. The CDR3 DNA reads TGTGCCAGCAGCTTGGCTAGGGACAGGGCACACTATGGCTACACCTTC. Supplemented by reference TRBV5-6 and TRBJ1-2, the full variable domain reads DAGVTQSPTHLIKTRGQQVTLRCSPKSGHDTVSWYQQALGQGPQFIFQYYEEEERQRGNFPDRFSGHQFPNYSSELNVNALLLGDSALYLCASSLARDRAHYGYTFGSGTRLTVV.

This chain uses TRBV4-3 with TRBJ2-1; D perhaps matches TRBD2 (6 bases). CDR3 size: 14 residues. The V end lost 2 bases, the J end lost 8 bases, and 13 bases lay between the germline ends. Germline CDR1 LGHNA, CDR2 YSLEER. The CDR3: CASSQLRLVDEQFF. CDR3 DNA: TGCGCCAGCAGCCAACTCAGACTAGTCGATGAGCAGTTCTTC.

The gene calls are TRBV6-5 and TRBJ1-1, with 7 bases matching TRBD1. The CDR3 is 12 residues long. Germline CDR1 reads MNHEY; CDR2 reads SVGAGI. V shed 8 bases and J 2 bases; nucleotides not matched to a gene: 2. CDR3 region: CASDRENTEAFF. CDR3 coding DNA: TGTGCCAGCGACAGGGAAAACACTGAAGCTTTCTTT.